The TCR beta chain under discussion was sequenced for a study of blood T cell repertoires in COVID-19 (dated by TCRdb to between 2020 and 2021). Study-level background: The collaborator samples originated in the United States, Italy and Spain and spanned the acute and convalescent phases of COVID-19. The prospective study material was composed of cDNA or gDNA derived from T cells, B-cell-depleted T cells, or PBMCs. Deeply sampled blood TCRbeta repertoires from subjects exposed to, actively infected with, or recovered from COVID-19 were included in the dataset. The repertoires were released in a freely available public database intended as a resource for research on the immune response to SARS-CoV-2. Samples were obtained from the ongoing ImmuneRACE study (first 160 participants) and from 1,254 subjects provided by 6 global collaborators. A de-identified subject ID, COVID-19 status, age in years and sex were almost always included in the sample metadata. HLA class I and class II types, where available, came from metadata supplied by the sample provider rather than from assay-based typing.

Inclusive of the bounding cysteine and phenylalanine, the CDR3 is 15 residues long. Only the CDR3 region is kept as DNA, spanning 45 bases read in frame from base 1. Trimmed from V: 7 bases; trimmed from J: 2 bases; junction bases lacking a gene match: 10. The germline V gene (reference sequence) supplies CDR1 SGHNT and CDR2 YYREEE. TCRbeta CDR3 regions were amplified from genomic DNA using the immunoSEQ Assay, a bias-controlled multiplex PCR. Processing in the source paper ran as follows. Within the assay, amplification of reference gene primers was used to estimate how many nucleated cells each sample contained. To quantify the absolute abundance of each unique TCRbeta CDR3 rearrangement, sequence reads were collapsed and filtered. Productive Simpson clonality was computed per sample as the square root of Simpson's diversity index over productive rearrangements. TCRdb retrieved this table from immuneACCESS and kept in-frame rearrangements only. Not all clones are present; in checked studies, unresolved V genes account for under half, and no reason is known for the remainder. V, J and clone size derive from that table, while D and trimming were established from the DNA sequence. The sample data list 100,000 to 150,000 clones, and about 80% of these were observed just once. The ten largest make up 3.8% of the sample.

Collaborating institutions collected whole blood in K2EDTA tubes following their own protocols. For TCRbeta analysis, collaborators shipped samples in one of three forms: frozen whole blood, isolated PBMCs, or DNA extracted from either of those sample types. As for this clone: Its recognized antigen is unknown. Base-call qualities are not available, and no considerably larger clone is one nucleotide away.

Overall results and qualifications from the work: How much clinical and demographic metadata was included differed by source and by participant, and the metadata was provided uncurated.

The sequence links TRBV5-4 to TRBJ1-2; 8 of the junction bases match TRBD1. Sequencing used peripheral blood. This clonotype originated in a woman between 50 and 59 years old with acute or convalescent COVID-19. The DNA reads TGTGCCAGCGGTTCCGGGACAGGAGGAAACTATGGCTACACCTTC. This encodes CASGSGTGGNYGYTF.